The entry below describes one TCR beta chain. Original processing methods: Amplification of reference gene primers was used by the study to estimate nucleated cell counts. Produced via immunoSEQ multiplex PCR; TCRdb's table is partial and in-frame only. For V, J and clone size, that table is used; D and trimming come from the DNA. This sample has some 300,000 clones; 89% occur once, and the top ten carry roughly 2.8%. The data derive from a study of blood T cell repertoires in COVID-19. On the study more broadly: COVID-19 samples, acute and convalescent, were from the United States, Italy and Spain.

Germline CDR1 LGHDT, CDR2 YNNKEL (reference sequence). With V trimmed by 1 base and J by 8 bases, 13 bases remained unmatched. The CDR3 is 17 residues long. The sequence derives from a woman aged 45-59 years who had been exposed to COVID-19. This chain joins TRBV3-1 (or the pseudogene TRBV3-2) and TRBJ1-4; 7 positions agree with TRBD1. Input material: PBMCs or T cells enriched from blood (not recorded which). This CDR3 is CASSQGNPGQRWEKLFF. In nucleotides, the CDR3 is TGTGCCAGCAGCCAAGGAAATCCGGGACAGCGTTGGGAAAAACTGTTTTTT.